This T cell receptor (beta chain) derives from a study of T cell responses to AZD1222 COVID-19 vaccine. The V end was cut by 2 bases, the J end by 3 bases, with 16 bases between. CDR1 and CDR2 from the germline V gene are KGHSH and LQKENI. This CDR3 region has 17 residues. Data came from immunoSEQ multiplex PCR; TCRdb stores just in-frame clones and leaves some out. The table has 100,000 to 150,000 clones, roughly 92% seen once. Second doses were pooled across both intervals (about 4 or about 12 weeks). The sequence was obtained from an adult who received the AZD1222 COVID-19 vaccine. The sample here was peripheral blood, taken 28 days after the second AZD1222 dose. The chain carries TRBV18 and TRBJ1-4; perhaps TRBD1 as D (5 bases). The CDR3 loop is CASSPVVLTAPNEKLFF. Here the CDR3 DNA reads TGTGCCAGCTCACCAGTGGTCCTGACAGCTCCTAATGAAAAACTGTTTTTT.